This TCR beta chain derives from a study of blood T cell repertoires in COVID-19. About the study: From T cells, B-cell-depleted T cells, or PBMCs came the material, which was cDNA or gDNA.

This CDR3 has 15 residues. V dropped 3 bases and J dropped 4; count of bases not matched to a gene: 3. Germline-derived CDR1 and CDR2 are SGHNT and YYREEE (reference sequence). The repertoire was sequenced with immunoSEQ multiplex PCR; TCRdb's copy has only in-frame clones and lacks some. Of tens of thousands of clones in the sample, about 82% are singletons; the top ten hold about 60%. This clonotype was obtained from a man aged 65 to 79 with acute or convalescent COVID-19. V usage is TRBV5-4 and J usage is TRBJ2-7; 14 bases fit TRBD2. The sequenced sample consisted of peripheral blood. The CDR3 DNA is TGTGCCAGCAGCTCCGGGACTAGCGGGGGATACGAGCAGTACTTC. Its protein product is CASSSGTSGGYEQYF.